This TCR beta chain was identified in a study of CD8+CD57+ T cells in acquired aplastic anemia. Across the study: Average DNA yield from sorted CD4+ and CD8+ cells was approximately 3.2 ug.

The V and J ends lost 6 bases and 4 bases respectively, with 12 bases between them. Germline V CDR1 and CDR2: ENHRY, SYGVKD. The CDR3 totals 14 residues. Using genomic DNA as the template, TCR beta VDJ and CDR3 profiling was carried out. TCRdb itself ran the reads through MiXCR, one entry per CDR3 protein. Of 450,000 to 550,000 distinct CDR3 sequences listed, 25% to 40% are singletons. For sequencing, patients were chosen who had shown expansion of CD8+CD57+ cells by flow cytometry. This clonotype came up many times. Sequenced input: sorted CD4+, CD8+, or CD8+CD57+ T cells (not recorded which) from PBMCs. The TCR sequence derives from a human donor with aplastic anemia. The V and J genes are TRBV10-3 and TRBJ2-2; D call uncertain. As DNA, the CDR3 is TGTGCCATCAGGGGGAACGAGGCCACCGGGGAGCTGTTTTTT. It yields the protein CAIRGNEATGELFF.